This entry features one TCR beta chain sequence. Its antigen is unknown. The sample comes from a study of memory CD4+ T cells and cytomegalovirus serostatus. Study at large: Donors were healthy Belgian adults, some 10 CMV seropositive and about 24 seronegative. Study outcomes and limitations: Each of 67 CMV-associated TCRbeta sequences occurred in one to five individuals.

Trimming took 4 bases from V and 7 from J, leaving 19 bases between them. Germline V gives CDR1 MDHEN, CDR2 SYDVKM. This CDR3 is built from 15 residues. Single viable CD3+CD4+CD8-CD45RO+ cells were sorted as the memory CD4+ T cells. CD4+ T cells were isolated by positive magnetic selection. Libraries were prepared by immunoSEQ multiplex PCR; TCRdb keeps only in-frame clonotypes and omits some of them. The repertoire holds about 100,000 clones, with roughly 80% as singletons. This chain joins TRBV28 and TRBJ1-1; weak D call: TRBD1 (6 bases). This clonotype originated in an adult in good health and CMV-seropositive. The sequenced material came from memory CD4+ T cells from blood. CDR3 sequence: CASSSPGQLRGEAFF. The CDR3, as DNA: TGTGCCAGCAGTTCCCCTGGACAGCTTCGGGGTGAAGCTTTCTTT.